The T cell receptor beta chain under discussion was sequenced for a study of human T cells and chemical hapten exposure. TCRdb reprocessed the RACE reads with MiXCR, giving one entry per CDR3 protein. This sample carries about 380,000 distinct CDR3 sequences, about 4.8% of them seen once, and the ten largest clones take 2% to 2.5%. Time point of the sample: patch test 1, 2 weeks after DPC sensitization. The treatment is: therapeutic diphenylcyclopropenone sensitization with weekly scalp DPC. RNA extraction used unfractionated whole blood as the source of total RNA. Trimming took 4 bases from V and 0 from J; bases not matched to a gene: 7. CDR3 length: 17 amino acids. The germline V gene has CDR1 MDHEN and CDR2 SYDVKM.

This sequence originates from a woman between 50 and 59 years old with alopecia areata. Some clones in this sample may be carry-over from other donors' samples. V and J are TRBV28 and TRBJ2-1, with 9 bases lining up with TRBD2. The sequencing here drew on whole blood, taken in connection with sensitization to the hapten diphenylcyclopropenone (DPC). CDR3 region: CASSSRTSVSSYNEQFF. The CDR3 DNA is TGTGCCAGCAGTTCCCGGACTAGCGTGAGCTCCTACAATGAGCAGTTCTTC. The full variable domain, completed using reference TRBV28 and TRBJ2-1, is DVKVTQSSRYLVKRTGEKVFLECVQDMDHENMFWYRQDPGLGLRLIYFSYDVKMKEKGDIPEGYSVSREKKERFSLILESASTNQTSMYLCASSSRTSVSSYNEQFFGPGTRLTVL.